The present TCR beta chain was sequenced within a study of OX40 agonist ivuxolimab in advanced cancers. With regard to the full study: Ivuxolimab, which targeted the costimulatory receptor OX40 (CD134), was an agonistic, fully human IgG2 monoclonal antibody. Of the approximately 50 dose-escalation patients, hepatocellular carcinoma was present in about 20, melanoma in approximately 15, renal cell carcinoma in 9 and head and neck cancer in 9. Prior anti-PD-1, anti-PD-L1 or anti-CTLA-4 therapy was permitted, and 30% to 45% of dose-escalation patients had received checkpoint inhibitors. In the dose-escalation cohort, approximately 83% of patients were male, and the mean age was approximately 60 years with a range of about 20 to 80. Intravenous ivuxolimab was administered to patients every 2 weeks at six dose levels: 0.01, 0.1, 0.3, 1.5, 3 and 10 mg/kg. Peripheral TCRbeta sequencing aimed to test whether ivuxolimab altered TCR sequence diversity and caused clonal T-cell expansion. Three dose-escalation patients achieved partial responses, one with hepatocellular carcinoma and two with cutaneous melanoma. The paper reports the monotherapy dose-escalation portion (N of about 52 patients) of the phase I ivuxolimab trial. What the work shows at the level of the full study, not this receptor alone: The antigen specificity of the peripheral T cells that underwent clonal expansion was not determined. After ivuxolimab, more expanded clones were found on average in CD8+ T cells than in CD4+ T cells. Clonal expansion of both CD4+ and CD8+ blood T cells was observed from baseline to week 6 at doses 0.1 to 3.0 mg/kg. Partial responders in the 0.1-3.0 mg/kg groups had among the lowest normalized peripheral clonal expansion, especially among CD8+ T cells. Low levels of normalized T-cell clonal expansion were also seen in some nonresponding patients.

This clone occurred once. Its antigen is unknown. Nothing much larger sits one base from this clone, and base qualities are not available. The CDR3 covers 17 residues, taking in both the cysteine and the phenylalanine. Only the CDR3 portion is preserved as DNA: 51 bases, with reading frame beginning at the first base. CDR1 MDHEN and CDR2 SYDVKM were looked up in the germline V gene. The junction shows trimming of 6 bases on V and 0 bases on J, and the gene matches do not reach 8 bases of it. To sequence the TCRbeta CDR3 region, genomic DNA was isolated from the sorted cells. TCRbeta CDR3 regions were sequenced using the immunoSEQ Assay. Sourced from immuneACCESS, this table was stored by TCRdb with only in-frame sequences that have V and J called. A share of the clones is absent; for the studies checked, an unresolved V gene accounts for under half, and the remainder has no known explanation. This sample has tens of thousands of clones in its table, and roughly 80% of those were observed once. Of the sample, roughly 1.7% is held by the ten largest clones.

The trial excluded patients who had a history of autoimmune disease or were on systemic immunosuppression. In every dose cohort, peripheral blood was drawn for TCR sequencing at baseline, cycle 4 day 1, and cycle 7 day 1. The samples were drawn from a first-in-human, open-label, multicenter phase I dose-escalation trial of ivuxolimab. Adults with locally advanced or metastatic head and neck squamous cell, hepatocellular, melanoma or renal cell carcinoma were enrolled in the trial. CD4+ and CD8+ T cells were sorted separately from peripheral blood before TCR sequencing. The sample was CD4+ or CD8+ T cells sorted from blood, taken in a trial of the OX40 agonist ivuxolimab. The chain employs TRBV28 and TRBJ2-7, and TRBD2 aligns with 13 junction nucleotides. The origin of this receptor is an adult with an advanced solid tumor such as melanoma, head and neck, liver or kidney cancer. The CDR3 sequence is CASSSGTSGMSSYEQYF. The DNA sequence reads TGTGCCAGCAGCAGCGGGACTAGCGGGATGTCCTCCTACGAGCAGTACTTC.